This TCR beta chain was obtained from a study of blood T cell repertoires in COVID-19. Across the whole study: Donors in the United States, Italy and Spain gave samples during acute or convalescent COVID-19. Sources were T cells, B-cell-depleted T cells, or PBMCs; the material itself was cDNA or gDNA.

Authors' data handling: Amplification of reference gene primers provided the estimated nucleated cell counts. The protocol was immunoSEQ multiplex PCR, while the TCRdb copy is restricted to in-frame clones and leaves out a portion. The D gene and trimming were derived from the DNA, and the V and J assignments and clone size from that table. The sample carries nearly 25,000 clones, 75% to 85% recorded once. Trimming took 0 bases from V and 4 from J, leaving 10 bases between them. The CDR3 is 15 amino acids. Germline-derived CDR1 and CDR2 are SGDLS and YYNGEE. The rearrangement joins TRBV9 to TRBJ2-2; D might be TRBD1 (6 bases). The TCR was taken from a human donor in a cohort sampled during active COVID-19. Sequencing was performed on peripheral blood. The CDR3 is CASSVGTVTTGELFF. In DNA, the CDR3 is TGTGCCAGCAGCGTAGGGACAGTCACCACCGGGGAGCTGTTTTTT.